The T cell receptor beta chain under discussion was sequenced for a study of T cells after yellow fever vaccination. Findings of the study overall: A limited proportion of clonotypes was detected within both the CD4 and CD8 compartments. A weaker secondary response peaked on day 5, the primary on day 15. Reappearance after the booster was seen for most primary-vaccination clones, at about 95% CD4 and around 90% CD8.

V trimming: 0 bases; J trimming: 5 bases; junction bases outside the gene matches: 6. There are 14 residues in the CDR3. Germline assignment: CDR1 SQVTM and CDR2 ANQGSEA. In its sample, this clonotype was seen a few times. Its antigen is currently unknown. Universal primer sites and UMIs were introduced during 5'RACE template-switching synthesis of TCR cDNA. In TCRdb, the 5' RACE reads were re-called with MiXCR into one record per CDR3 protein. The sample has about 500,000 distinct CDR3 sequences, 17% seen once. The TCR comes from a man aged 18 to 30 who received the YFV17D yellow fever vaccine. This sample comprised PBMCs, obtained about 5 days after the first yellow fever vaccination. The chain joins TRBV29-1 to TRBJ1-2; 7 bases align to TRBD1. The CDR3 is CSVEEGSGGYGYTF. Here the CDR3 DNA reads TGCAGCGTTGAAGAAGGGTCAGGGGGATATGGCTACACCTTC. Together with reference TRBV29-1 and TRBJ1-2, the CDR3 gives the full variable domain: SAVISQKPSRDICQRGTSLTIQCQVDSQVTMMFWYRQQPGQSLTLIATANQGSEATYESGFVIDKFPISRPNLTFSTLTVSNMSPEDSSIYLCSVEEGSGGYGYTFGSGTRLTVV.